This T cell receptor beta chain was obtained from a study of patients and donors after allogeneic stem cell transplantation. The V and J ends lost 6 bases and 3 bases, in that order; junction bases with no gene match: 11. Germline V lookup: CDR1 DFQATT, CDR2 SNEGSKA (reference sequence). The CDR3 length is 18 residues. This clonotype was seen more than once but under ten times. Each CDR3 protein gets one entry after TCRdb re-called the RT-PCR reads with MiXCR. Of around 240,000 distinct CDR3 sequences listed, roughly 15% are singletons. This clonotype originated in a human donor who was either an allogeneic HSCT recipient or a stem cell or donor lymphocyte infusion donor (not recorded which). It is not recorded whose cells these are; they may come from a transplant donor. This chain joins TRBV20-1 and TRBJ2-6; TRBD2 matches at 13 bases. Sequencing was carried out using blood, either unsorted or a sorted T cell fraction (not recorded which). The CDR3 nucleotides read TGCAGTGCCCCTACTAGCGGGAGGGCCGGAAGTGGGGCCAACGTCCTGACTTTC. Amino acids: CSAPTSGRAGSGANVLTF.